The 20 T cell receptor beta chains below come from one sample, sequenced in a study of identical twins. TCRdb called the 5' RACE reads again in MiXCR, with one record for every CDR3 protein. The table lists around 250,000 distinct CDR3 sequences, roughly 13% of them singletons. This sample also belongs to another study, concerning yellow fever vaccine responses in identical twins.

Sequencing was performed on memory (CD45RO+) T cells sorted from blood. These receptors came from a woman between 18 and 29 years old in good health.

This clonotype was seen only a few times. Written as DNA, the CDR3 is TGTGCTAGTGGTTCCCCAAACTACAATGAGCAGTTCTTC. Translation: CASGSPNYNEQFF. The rearrangement links TRBV12-5 to TRBJ2-1; D gene ambiguous. The germline V and J ends were trimmed by 4 bases and 3 bases, with 7 bases remaining between them. CDR1 LGHNT and CDR2 FRNRAP come from the germline V gene. The CDR3 consists of 13 residues.

This clonotype was recorded at least ten times. The genes are TRBV7-9 and TRBJ2-1; tentative D call: TRBD1 (6 bases). This CDR3 is built from 13 residues. Trimming shortened V by 5 bases and J by 4 bases, and 9 bases separated the two germline ends. The germline V gene has CDR1 SEHNR and CDR2 FQNEAQ (reference sequence). CDR3 DNA: TGTGCCAGCAGCCTGGACAGATACAATGAGCAGTTCTTC. This translates into CASSLDRYNEQFF.

This clonotype was seen a handful of times. The rearrangement links TRBV20-1 to TRBJ1-5, with D hard to call. Germline V lookup: CDR1 DFQATT, CDR2 SNEGSKA (reference sequence). The CDR3 consists of 13 residues. The V and J ends lost 3 bases and 2 bases respectively, with 8 bases between them. CDR3 loop: CSARPDGNQPQHF. Here the CDR3 DNA reads TGCAGTGCTAGGCCGGACGGCAATCAGCCCCAGCATTTT.

The J gene is TRBJ2-1, the V gene TRBV19; 9 bases are a match to TRBD1. Germline CDR1 and CDR2: LNHDA and SQIVND (reference sequence). The CDR3 totals 16 residues. The junction had 14 bases not matched to a gene; V was cut back by 9 bases and J by 5 bases. This chain's CDR3 is CASTAIGTGKDNEQFF. CDR3 bases: TGTGCCAGCACTGCGATAGGGACAGGGAAGGACAATGAGCAGTTCTTC.

A few counts support this clonotype. V and J are TRBV7-2 and TRBJ2-3, with 9 bases lining up with TRBD2. There are 16 residues in the CDR3. CDR1 is SGHTA, CDR2 FQGNSA, per germline. Trimming cost V 2 bases and J 6 bases; bases outside gene matches: 9. In DNA form, the CDR3 reads TGTGCCAGCAGCTTACAGACTAGCGGTATGGCTGATACGCAGTATTTT. It specifies CASSLQTSGMADTQYF. The full variable domain, in which reference TRBV7-2 and TRBJ2-3 provide the parts outside the CDR3, is GAGVSQSPSNKVTEKGKDVELRCDPISGHTALYWYRQSLGQGLEFLIYFQGNSAPDKSGLPSDRFSAERTGGSVSTLTIQRTQQEDSAVYLCASSLQTSGMADTQYFGPGTRLTVL.

This clonotype occurred a few times. The V call is TRBV2, the J call TRBJ2-1; possibly TRBD2 for D (5 bases). Germline V lookup: CDR1 SNHLY, CDR2 FYNNEI. This CDR3 is built from 12 residues. V was shortened by 6 bases and J by 8 bases, with 11 bases between the two germline ends. CDR3 loop: CASRRESDEQFF. The CDR3 bases are TGTGCCAGCAGGAGGGAGTCCGATGAGCAGTTCTTC.

The genes are TRBV6-4 and TRBJ2-2; 11 bases are a match to TRBD2. J lost 7 bases, V lost 0 bases, and 13 bases had no gene match. The CDR3 runs to 19 residues. Looked up from germline, CDR1 is MRHNA and CDR2 is SNTAGT. The CDR3, as DNA: TGTGCCAGCAGTGACTCCGTAGCGGGGGGGCCCAGTGACATCGGGGAGCTGTTTTTT. It specifies CASSDSVAGGPSDIGELFF.

V is TRBV29-1 and J is TRBJ2-5; possibly TRBD2 for D (6 bases). V lost 2 bases, J lost 4 bases, and 8 bases lay in between. The CDR3 runs 12 residues. Germline assignment: CDR1 SQVTM and CDR2 ANQGSEA. In DNA, the CDR3 is TGCAGCGTTGAAAAGGAGGGAGAGACCCAGTACTTC. This codes for CSVEKEGETQYF. Using reference TRBV29-1 and TRBJ2-5 for the parts outside the CDR3, the full variable domain is SAVISQKPSRDICQRGTSLTIQCQVDSQVTMMFWYRQQPGQSLTLIATANQGSEATYESGFVIDKFPISRPNLTFSTLTVSNMSPEDSSIYLCSVEKEGETQYFGPGTRLLVL.

The table lists this clonotype with many counts. The chain has TRBV12-3 or TRBV12-4 and TRBJ1-5, with TRBD1 as a possible D gene (5 bases). This CDR3 comprises 14 residues. Trimming removed 8 bases at V and 7 bases at J, with 18 bases between. CDR3 sequence reads: CASGPGRSEQPQHF. The CDR3 DNA follows: TGTGCCAGCGGCCCGGGGCGTTCGGAGCAGCCCCAGCATTTT.

This clonotype came up many times. The genes are TRBV6-1 and TRBJ2-7; 9 nucleotides align to TRBD2. The CDR3 loop spans 15 amino acids. V was clipped by 5 bases and J by 6 bases; unmatched bases: 11. Per germline, CDR1 MNHNS and CDR2 SASEGT. This chain's CDR3 is CASSTSGGRASEQYF. CDR3 bases: TGTGCCAGCAGTACGAGTGGCGGGAGGGCCTCCGAGCAGTACTTC.

In its sample, this clonotype was seen a few times. V usage is TRBV6-2 or TRBV6-3 and J usage is TRBJ2-7; D unresolved. Per the germline V gene, CDR1 is MNHEY and CDR2 is SVGEGT. The CDR3 sequence is 14 residues long. Between the trimmed V and J ends, which lost 7 bases and 5 bases, there was a span of 18 bases. The DNA for the CDR3 is TGTGCCAGCAATATTGACGGAGTAGTCAACGAGCAGTACTTC. It codes for CASNIDGVVNEQYF.

This clonotype was recorded at least ten times. The chain carries TRBV29-1 and TRBJ2-7; 8 nucleotides match TRBD2. This CDR3 region has 11 residues. The junction had 1 base not matched to a gene; V was cut back by 5 bases and J by 4 bases. In germline, CDR1 is SQVTM, CDR2 ANQGSEA. In DNA, the CDR3 is TGCAGCGTTATAGCGGGGTACGAGCAGTACTTC. It encodes CSVIAGYEQYF.

The CDR3 DNA is TGCAGTGCTAGACTTCTAGCCGAGGCCGGGGAGCTGTTTTTT. This gives the protein CSARLLAEAGELFF. The rearrangement links TRBV20-1 to TRBJ2-2, with a tentative D call TRBD2 (5 bases). Germline CDR1 and CDR2: DFQATT and SNEGSKA (reference sequence). The V gene lost 2 bases and the J gene lost 6 bases, with 13 bases spanning the gap. The CDR3 extends over 14 amino acids.

The genes are TRBV3-1 and TRBJ2-6; the D gene is possibly TRBD2 (6 bases). This CDR3 contains 17 residues. The ends were cut back, 4 bases at V and 0 bases at J, with 13 bases in the middle. CDR1 LGHDT and CDR2 YNNKEL come from the germline V gene (reference sequence). The CDR3 spells CASSPKEEGSGANVLTF. DNA of the CDR3: TGTGCCAGCAGCCCCAAGGAGGAGGGCTCTGGGGCCAACGTCCTGACTTTC. Using reference TRBV3-1 and TRBJ2-6 for the parts outside the CDR3, the full variable domain is DTAVSQTPKYLVTQMGNDKSIKCEQNLGHDTMYWYKQDSKKFLKIMFSYNNKELIINETVPNRFSPKSPDKAHLNLHINSLELGDSAVYFCASSPKEEGSGANVLTFGAGSRLTVL.

CDR3 nucleotides: TGCGCCAGCAGCTTGACACAGGGGGGAGAATCACCCCTCCACTTT. This translates into CASSLTQGGESPLHF. J is TRBJ1-6 and V is TRBV5-1, with 8 bases identical to TRBD1. The germline V gene encodes CDR1 SGHRS and CDR2 YFSETQ. The CDR3 covers 15 residues. V lost 1 base and J lost 10; bases outside the gene matches: 7.

This clonotype was counted once. This chain connects TRBV19 to TRBJ2-1; 7 bases align to TRBD2. Germline values: CDR1 LNHDA, CDR2 SQIVND (reference sequence). CDR3 length: 15 residues. V shed 2 bases and J 4 bases; nucleotides not matched to a gene: 5. CDR3 residues: CASSITSDTYNEQFF. CDR3 DNA sequence: TGTGCCAGTAGTATAACTAGCGATACTTACAATGAGCAGTTCTTC.

This clonotype turned up a few times. The genes are TRBV5-1 and TRBJ2-2; D not certain. This CDR3 is 14 amino acids long. Germline V gene data show CDR1 as SGHRS and CDR2 as YFSETQ. V was pared by 7 bases and J by 2 bases, with 12 bases between. CDR3 amino acids: CASWLEPNTGELFF. CDR3 DNA: TGCGCCAGCTGGCTGGAACCCAACACCGGGGAGCTGTTTTTT.

This clonotype has a count of ten or more. The V call is TRBV14, the J call TRBJ2-1; 12 positions match TRBD2. V dropped 3 bases and J dropped 4; count of bases not matched to a gene: 4. This CDR3 spans 16 amino acids. From germline, CDR1 is SGHDN and CDR2 FVKESK. The CDR3 region is CASSHWTSGVYNEQFF. CDR3 nucleotides: TGTGCCAGCAGCCACTGGACTAGCGGGGTATACAATGAGCAGTTCTTC. Based on the CDR3 plus reference TRBV14 and TRBJ2-1, the full variable domain is EAGVTQFPSHSVIEKGQTVTLRCDPISGHDNLYWYRRVMGKEIKFLLHFVKESKQDESGMPNNRFLAERTGGTYSTLKVQPAELEDSGVYFCASSHWTSGVYNEQFFGPGTRLTVL.

The CDR3 loop is CASSTGAGRWNEQFF. The CDR3 region has the DNA TGTGCCAGCAGTACAGGAGCGGGAAGATGGAATGAGCAGTTCTTC. The J gene is TRBJ2-1, the V gene TRBV6-1; 7 positions agree with TRBD2. Losses at the gene ends were 5 bases for V and 7 bases for J; bases not matched to a gene: 11. CDR1 is MNHNS and CDR2 is SASEGT in the germline V gene. The CDR3 contains 15 residues.

The V gene is TRBV12-3 or TRBV12-4, the J gene TRBJ2-5; perhaps TRBD2 as D (7 bases). With 2 bases removed from V and 4 bases from J, the gap between germline ends came to 17 bases. The CDR3 contains 16 residues. CDR3 in amino acids: CASSLSVPRGGETQYF. CDR3 sequence (DNA): TGTGCCAGCAGTTTATCCGTTCCTAGGGGGGGAGAGACCCAGTACTTC.